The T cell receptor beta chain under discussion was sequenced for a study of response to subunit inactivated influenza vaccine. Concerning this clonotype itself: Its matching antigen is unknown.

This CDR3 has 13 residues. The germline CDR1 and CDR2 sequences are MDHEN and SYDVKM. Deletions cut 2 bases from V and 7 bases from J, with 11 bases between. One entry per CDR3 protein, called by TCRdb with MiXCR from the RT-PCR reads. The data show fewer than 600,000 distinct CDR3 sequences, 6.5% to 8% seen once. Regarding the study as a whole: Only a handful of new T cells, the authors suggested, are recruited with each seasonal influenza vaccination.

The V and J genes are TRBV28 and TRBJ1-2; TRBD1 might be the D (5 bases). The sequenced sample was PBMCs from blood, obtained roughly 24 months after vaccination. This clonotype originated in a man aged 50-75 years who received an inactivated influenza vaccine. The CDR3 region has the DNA TGTGCCAGCAGTTTAATGAGACAGTCTGGCTACACCTTC. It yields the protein CASSLMRQSGYTF.